The rows below give T cell receptor beta chains drawn from one sample of a study of T cells in Graves' hyperthyroidism and ophthalmopathy. From the multiplex PCR reads, TCRdb called clonotypes with MiXCR, one entry per CDR3 protein. The sample has over 650,000 distinct CDR3 sequences, roughly 45% seen once; the top ten hold less than 9%. Input material: peripheral blood or thyroid tissue (not recorded which). Receptors were obtained from an adult man with Graves' disease, either hyperthyroidism or ophthalmopathy (not recorded which). The CDR3 runs from the conserved cysteine through the conserved F or W. The order of the fields is V gene, clone size, J gene, D gene, CDR3 DNA, CDR3 protein. A D gene is named only where the DNA matches it firmly. Expanded clones get a size class; other rows say once, few or many, or leave the size out.

>TRBV29-1|many|TRBJ1-3|-
TGCAGCGTTGGTGTGGGTGTCTCTGGAAACACCATATATTTT
CSVGVGVSGNTIYF
>TRBV11-1|-|TRBJ1-5|-
TGTGCCAGCAGCTTATATGCCGGGAGCGGCAATCAGCCCCAGCATTTT
CASSLYAGSGNQPQHF
>TRBV6-1|-|TRBJ2-7|TRBD2
TGTGCCAGCAGTTGGACTAGCGGGAGATACGAGCAGTACTTC
CASSWTSGRYEQYF
>TRBV7-8|few|TRBJ1-5|-
TGTGCCAGCAGCCCGGCCGGGACACTGGGCAATCAGCCCCAGCATTTT
CASSPAGTLGNQPQHF
>TRBV14|many|TRBJ1-6|-
TGTGCCAGCAGCCAAGTCCACAGGGTATCACCCCTCCACTTT
CASSQVHRVSPLHF
>TRBV29-1|few|TRBJ2-7|-
TGCAGCGTTATGGGACTCGAGAGCTCCTACGAGCAGTACTTC
CSVMGLESSYEQYF
>TRBV11-1|-|TRBJ2-7|-
TGTGCCAGCAAACTAGATAGGGCTCGCGAGCAGTACTTC
CASKLDRAREQYF
>TRBV7-9|many|TRBJ1-2|-
TGTGCCAGCAGAGAGGGGACAAATAACTATGGCTACACCTTC
CASREGTNNYGYTF
>TRBV10-3|many|TRBJ1-4|-
TGTGCCATCAGTAGGACCGAGGAGGAAAAACTGTTTTTT
CAISRTEEEKLFF
>TRBV6-5|-|TRBJ1-3|TRBD1
TGTGCCAGCAGTTGGACAGGAGCCCCAAACACCATATATTTT
CASSWTGAPNTIYF